The entry below describes one T cell receptor beta chain. The table came from immunoSEQ multiplex PCR; TCRdb's copy has only in-frame clones and leaves some out. The sample consists of 60,000 to 75,000 clones, around 95% of them appearing once. The data belong to a study of cytomegalovirus exposure and HLA in healthy donors. The V and J ends lost 6 bases and 2 bases, in that order; junction bases with no gene match: 8. Per the germline V gene, CDR1 is SGHAT and CDR2 is FQNNGV. The CDR3 extends over 16 amino acids. The receptor's source is a woman between 18 and 29 years old in good health and CMV-seropositive. V is TRBV11-2 and J is TRBJ2-1; 9 bases align to TRBD2. Sequenced input: PBMCs. Written as DNA, the CDR3 is TGTGCCAGCAGTTCCAATAGCGGGAGAGCCTACAATGAGCAGTTCTTC. Translating it yields CASSSNSGRAYNEQFF.